This T cell receptor beta chain is from a study of blood T cell repertoires in COVID-19. As for the study in general: Samples taken during acute and convalescent COVID-19 were collected in the United States, Italy and Spain. PBMCs, B-cell-depleted T cells, or T cells were the source of the cDNA or gDNA that made up the material.

The CDR3 has 15 amino acids. The V gene's germline CDR1 is LGHNA and CDR2 YSLEER. V was pared by 3 bases and J by 2 bases, with 6 bases of the junction left unmatched. Original methodology: Reference gene primers were amplified, and this amplification served to estimate nucleated cell counts. Generated by immunoSEQ multiplex PCR, the TCRdb table keeps only in-frame clones and is missing some. Clonal size and the V and J genes are those of that table, whereas D and trimming came from the DNA. The repertoire consists of 140,000 or so clones, with around 75% occurring once and the leading ten covering roughly 4.9%. Seattle researchers signed up patients amid active infection and tracked them longitudinally.

V and J are TRBV4-3 and TRBJ2-7; 8 positions agree with TRBD2. Sequenced sample: peripheral blood. The sequence was obtained from a woman in her seventies with COVID-19, enrolled during active disease. The CDR3 region is CASSQGLGATYEQYF. Here the CDR3 DNA reads TGCGCCAGCAGCCAGGGACTAGGAGCAACCTACGAGCAGTACTTC.